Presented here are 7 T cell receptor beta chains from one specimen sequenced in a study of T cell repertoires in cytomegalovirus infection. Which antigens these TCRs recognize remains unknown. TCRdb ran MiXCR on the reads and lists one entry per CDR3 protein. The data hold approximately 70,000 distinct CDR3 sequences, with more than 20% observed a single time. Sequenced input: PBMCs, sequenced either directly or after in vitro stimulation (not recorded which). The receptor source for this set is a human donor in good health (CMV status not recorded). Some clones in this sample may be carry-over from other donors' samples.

The CDR3 loop is CASSLYSDTQYF. The CDR3 nucleotides are TGTGCCAGCAGCTTATATTCTGATACGCAGTATTTT. This chain links TRBV7-2 with TRBJ2-3; D is unresolved. V dropped 2 bases and J dropped 6 bases, with 6 bases sitting between them. CDR3 size: 12 residues. Germline V gene sequence: CDR1 SGHTA, CDR2 FQGNSA.

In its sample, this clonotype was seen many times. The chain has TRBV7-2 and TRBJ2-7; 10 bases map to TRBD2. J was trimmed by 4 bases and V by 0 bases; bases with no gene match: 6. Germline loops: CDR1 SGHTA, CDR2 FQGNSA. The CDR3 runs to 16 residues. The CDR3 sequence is CASSLAGWTSGYEQYF. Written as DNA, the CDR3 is TGTGCCAGCAGCTTAGCGGGGTGGACTAGCGGTTACGAGCAGTACTTC.

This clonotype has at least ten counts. CDR3 loop: CASSSVGRNTEAFF. The CDR3 region has the DNA TGTGCCAGCAGTTCGGTCGGACGGAACACTGAAGCTTTCTTT. The gene calls are TRBV6-2 or TRBV6-3 and TRBJ1-1, with D uncertain. In germline, CDR1 is MNHEY, CDR2 SVGEGT. V shed 4 bases and J shed 1 base, with 10 bases lying between them. This CDR3 has 14 amino acids.

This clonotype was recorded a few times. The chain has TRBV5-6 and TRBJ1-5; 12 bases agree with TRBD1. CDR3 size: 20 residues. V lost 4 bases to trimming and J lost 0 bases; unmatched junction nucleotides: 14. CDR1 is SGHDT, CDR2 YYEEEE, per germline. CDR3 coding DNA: TGTGCCAGCAGCCCATCTACCGGGACAGGGGGCGCTTTTAGCAATCAGCCCCAGCATTTT. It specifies CASSPSTGTGGAFSNQPQHF.

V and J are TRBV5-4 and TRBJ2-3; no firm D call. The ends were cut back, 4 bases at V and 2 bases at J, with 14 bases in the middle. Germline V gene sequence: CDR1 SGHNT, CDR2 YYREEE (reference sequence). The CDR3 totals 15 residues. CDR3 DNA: TGTGCCAGCAGCAGACTGGGCGAATACACAGATACGCAGTATTTT. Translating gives CASSRLGEYTDTQYF.

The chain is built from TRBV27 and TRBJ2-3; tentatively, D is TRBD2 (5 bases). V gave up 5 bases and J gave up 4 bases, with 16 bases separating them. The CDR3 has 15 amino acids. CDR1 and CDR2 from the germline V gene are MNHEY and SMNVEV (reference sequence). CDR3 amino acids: CASSRRRGLADTQYF. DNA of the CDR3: TGTGCCAGCAGTCGCCGACGCGGGCTGGCAGATACGCAGTATTTT.

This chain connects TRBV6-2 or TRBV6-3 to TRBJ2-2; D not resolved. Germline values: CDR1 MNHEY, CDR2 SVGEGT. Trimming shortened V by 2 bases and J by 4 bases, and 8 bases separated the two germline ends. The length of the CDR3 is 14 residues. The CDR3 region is CASSYPTFTGELFF. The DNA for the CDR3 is TGTGCCAGCAGTTACCCTACTTTCACCGGGGAGCTGTTTTTT.